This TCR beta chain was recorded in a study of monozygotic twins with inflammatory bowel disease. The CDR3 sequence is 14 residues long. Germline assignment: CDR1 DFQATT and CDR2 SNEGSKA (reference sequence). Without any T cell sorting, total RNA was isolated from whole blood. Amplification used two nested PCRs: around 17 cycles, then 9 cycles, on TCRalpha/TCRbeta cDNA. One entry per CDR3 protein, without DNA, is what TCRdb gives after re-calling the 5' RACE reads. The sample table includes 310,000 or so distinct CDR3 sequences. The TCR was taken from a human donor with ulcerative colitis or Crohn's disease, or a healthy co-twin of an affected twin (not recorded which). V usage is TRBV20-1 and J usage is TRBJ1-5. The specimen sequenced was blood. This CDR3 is CSASNRALGQPQHF.